The sequence of this T cell receptor (beta chain) was determined in a study of human T cells and chemical hapten exposure. Study results and caveats: With DPC sensitization, TCRs exceeding 1 in 1000 frequency showed no change.

Time point: patch test 1, 2 weeks after DPC sensitization. Treatment meaning: therapeutic diphenylcyclopropenone sensitization with weekly scalp DPC. TCRdb itself ran the RACE reads through MiXCR, one entry per CDR3 protein. The repertoire holds tens of thousands of distinct CDR3 sequences, with roughly a tenth as singletons. This clonotype showed up many times. Its matching antigen is unknown. The CDR3 is 12 residues long. V was cut by 5 bases and J by 11 bases, with 15 bases left in between. The chain couples TRBV12-3 or TRBV12-4 to TRBJ1-1, with D possibly TRBD1 on 6 matching bases. The source of this sequence is a man aged 40-49 years with alopecia areata. Some clones in this sample may be carry-over from other donors' samples. The sample in question was whole blood, obtained in connection with sensitization to the hapten diphenylcyclopropenone (DPC). The CDR3 DNA reads TGTGCCAGCAGTCGGAAGGACAGTCGGGCTTTCTTT. Its translation is CASSRKDSRAFF.